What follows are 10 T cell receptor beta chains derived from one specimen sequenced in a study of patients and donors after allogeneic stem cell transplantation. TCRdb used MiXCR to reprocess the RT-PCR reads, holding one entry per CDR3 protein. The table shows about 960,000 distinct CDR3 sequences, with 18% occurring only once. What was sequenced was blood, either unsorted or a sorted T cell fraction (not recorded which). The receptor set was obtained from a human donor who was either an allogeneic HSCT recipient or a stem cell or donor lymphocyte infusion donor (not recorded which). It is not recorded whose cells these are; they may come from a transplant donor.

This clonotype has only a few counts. CDR3 in amino acids: CASSLNSGHSNEQFF. CDR3 sequence (DNA): TGTGCCAGCAGCCTGAACTCGGGACACTCCAATGAGCAGTTCTTC. J is TRBJ2-1 and V is TRBV7-6, with D maybe TRBD1 (6 bases). V was cut by 5 bases and J by 6 bases, with 17 bases left in between. This CDR3 region has 15 residues. CDR1 is SGHVS, CDR2 FNYEAQ, per germline.

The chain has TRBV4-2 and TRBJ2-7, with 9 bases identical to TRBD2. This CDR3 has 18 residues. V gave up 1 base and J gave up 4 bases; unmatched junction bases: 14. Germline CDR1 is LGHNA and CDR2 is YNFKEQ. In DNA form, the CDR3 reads TGTGCCAGCAGCCAAGGGGCCGTATTAGCGGGAGCTCTATACGAGCAGTACTTC. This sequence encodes CASSQGAVLAGALYEQYF.

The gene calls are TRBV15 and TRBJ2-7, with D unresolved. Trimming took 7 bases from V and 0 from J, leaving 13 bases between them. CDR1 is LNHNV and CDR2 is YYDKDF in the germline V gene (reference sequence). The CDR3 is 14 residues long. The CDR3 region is CATNNDTYSYEQYF. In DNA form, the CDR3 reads TGTGCCACCAACAATGACACGTACTCCTACGAGCAGTACTTC.

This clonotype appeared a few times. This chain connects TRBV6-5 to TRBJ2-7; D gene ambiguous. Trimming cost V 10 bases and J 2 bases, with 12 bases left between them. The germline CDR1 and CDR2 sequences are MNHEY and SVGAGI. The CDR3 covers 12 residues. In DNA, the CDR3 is TGTGCCACCAGATCGGGCCCCTACGAGCAGTACTTC. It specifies CATRSGPYEQYF.

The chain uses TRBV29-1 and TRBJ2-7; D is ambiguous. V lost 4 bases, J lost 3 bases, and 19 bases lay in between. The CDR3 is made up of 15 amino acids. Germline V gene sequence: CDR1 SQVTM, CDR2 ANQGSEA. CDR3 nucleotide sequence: TGCAGCGTTGGCCGTTCGCGAAACAGAAGCTACGAGCAGTACTTC. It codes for CSVGRSRNRSYEQYF.

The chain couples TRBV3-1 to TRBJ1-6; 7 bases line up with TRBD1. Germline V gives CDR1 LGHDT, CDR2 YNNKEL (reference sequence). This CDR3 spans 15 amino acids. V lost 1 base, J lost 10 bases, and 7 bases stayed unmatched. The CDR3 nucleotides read TGTGCCAGCAGCCAAGTGGGGCAGGGGGGCTCACCCCTCCACTTT. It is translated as CASSQVGQGGSPLHF.

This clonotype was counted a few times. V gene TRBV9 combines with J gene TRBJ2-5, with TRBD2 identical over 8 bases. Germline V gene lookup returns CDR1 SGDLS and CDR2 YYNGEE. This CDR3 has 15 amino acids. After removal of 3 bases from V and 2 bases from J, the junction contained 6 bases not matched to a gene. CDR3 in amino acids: CASSEGLEGQETQYF. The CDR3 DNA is TGTGCCAGCAGCGAGGGACTAGAGGGACAAGAGACCCAGTACTTC.

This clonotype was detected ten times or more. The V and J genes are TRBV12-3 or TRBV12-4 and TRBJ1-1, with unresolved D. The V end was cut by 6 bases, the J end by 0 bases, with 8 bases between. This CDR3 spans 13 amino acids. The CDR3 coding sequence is TGTGCCAGCAGCTTCCGGGTGAACACTGAAGCTTTCTTT. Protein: CASSFRVNTEAFF.

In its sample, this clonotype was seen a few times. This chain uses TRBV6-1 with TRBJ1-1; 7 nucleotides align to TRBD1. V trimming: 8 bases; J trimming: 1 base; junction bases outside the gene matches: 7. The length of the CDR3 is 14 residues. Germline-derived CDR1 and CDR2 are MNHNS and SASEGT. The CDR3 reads CASAPGQKNTEAFF. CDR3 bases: TGTGCCAGCGCTCCGGGACAGAAGAACACTGAAGCTTTCTTT.

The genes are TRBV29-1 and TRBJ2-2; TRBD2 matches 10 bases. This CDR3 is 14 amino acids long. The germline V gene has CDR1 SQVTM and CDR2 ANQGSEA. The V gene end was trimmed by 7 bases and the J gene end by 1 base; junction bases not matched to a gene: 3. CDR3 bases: TGCAGCGCTAGCGGGGGACTGAACACCGGGGAGCTGTTTTTT. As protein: CSASGGLNTGELFF.